The present TCR beta chain was sequenced within a study of blood T cells in healthy people across ages. The germline gives CDR1 MNHEY, CDR2 SVGAGI. The CDR3 has 14 residues. As for this clonotype: At one end, the junction sequence differs from germline, possibly due to a read error.

A second PCR of about 6 to 11 cycles used a sample-barcoded 5' primer and a J-beta primer mix. Every cDNA molecule carried a tag from a template-switch adaptor bearing 12 random nucleotides. One entry per CDR3 protein, called by TCRdb with MiXCR from the 5' RACE reads. The sample consists of 1.2 million to 1.5 million distinct CDR3 sequences, approximately 40% of them appearing once. The receptor was isolated from a woman younger than 35 in good health. V is TRBV6-5 and J is TRBJ2-7; no firm D call. The sample taken for sequencing was blood. CDR3: CASGYSEWSYEQYF. CDR3 coding DNA: TGTGCCAGCGGTTACTCTGAATGGAGTTACGAGCAGTACTTC.